This entry lists 10 T cell receptor beta chains sequenced from one sample in a study of blood T cell repertoires in COVID-19. TCRdb keeps only in-frame clones here, not all; method: immunoSEQ multiplex PCR. Among around 250,000 clones, roughly nine tenths were seen once, and the ten largest hold 6.2%. The sample taken for sequencing was peripheral blood. These receptors came from a man aged 60 to 75 with acute or convalescent COVID-19.

The CDR3 bases are TGTGCCAGCAGCTTTGGGACACCCAATGAGCAGTTCTTC. Translated, it gives CASSFGTPNEQFF. V is TRBV13 and J is TRBJ2-1; perhaps TRBD1 as D (6 bases). Germline V gives CDR1 PRHDT, CDR2 FYEKMQ (reference sequence). The CDR3 sequence is 13 residues long. The germline V and J ends were trimmed by 3 bases and 6 bases, with 9 bases remaining between them.

The chain has TRBV28 and TRBJ1-5, with D possibly TRBD1 on 6 matching bases. This CDR3 region has 14 residues. Trimming removed 8 bases from V and 6 bases from J, with 17 bases in between. Germline V lookup: CDR1 MDHEN, CDR2 SYDVKM. Here the CDR3 reads CASRPAGEGQPQHF. The DNA for the CDR3 is TGTGCCAGCCGTCCGGCAGGGGAAGGTCAGCCCCAGCATTTT.

The gene calls are TRBV29-1 and TRBJ2-7, with 15 nucleotides matching TRBD2. This CDR3 is built from 19 residues. CDR1 and CDR2 from the germline V gene are SQVTM and ANQGSEA. Germline trimming cut 6 bases from V and 1 base from J; bases unmatched to any gene: 16. In DNA, the CDR3 is TGCAGCGTGGAGGGACTAGCGGGAGGACGGGGGAGTGGGTCCTACGAGCAGTACTTC. It codes for CSVEGLAGGRGSGSYEQYF.

The chain employs TRBV5-1 and TRBJ2-5; TRBD1 matches 9 bases. The CDR3 totals 14 residues. V shed 6 bases and J 5 bases; nucleotides not matched to a gene: 8. Germline-derived CDR1 and CDR2 are SGHRS and YFSETQ. CDR3: CASTLGTGSETQYF. The DNA of the CDR3 is TGCGCCAGCACCCTCGGGACAGGGAGCGAGACCCAGTACTTC.

The chain uses TRBV28 and TRBJ2-6, with 10 bases matching TRBD2. This CDR3 is built from 16 residues. Trimming removed 10 bases from V and 1 base from J; junction bases left unmatched: 7. Germline V gene sequence: CDR1 MDHEN, CDR2 SYDVKM. This CDR3 is CATTSGTLSGANVLTF. Written as DNA, the CDR3 is TGTGCCACCACTAGCGGGACCCTTTCTGGGGCCAACGTCCTGACTTTC.

The count of this clone is one. In DNA form, the CDR3 reads TGTGCCATCAGTGGCTCCGGCGGTCTGAACACTGAAGCTTTCTTT. Residues: CAISGSGGLNTEAFF. V gene TRBV10-3 combines with J gene TRBJ1-1; the D is unclear. CDR3 length equals 15 residues. The germline gives CDR1 ENHRY, CDR2 SYGVKD. V was pared by 4 bases and J by 0 bases, with 12 bases between.

The rearrangement joins TRBV24-1 to TRBJ2-7; no clear D. The CDR3 is made up of 14 amino acids. Germline CDR1 is KGHDR and CDR2 is SFDVKD. Trimming removed 2 bases at V and 6 bases at J, with 13 bases between. The CDR3: CATSDSLPLAEQYF. The DNA of the CDR3 is TGTGCCACCAGTGATTCGCTCCCCCTGGCCGAGCAGTACTTC.

The CDR3 DNA sequence: TGTGCCAGCAGTCGGGACATTAGCTCTGGAAACACCATATATTTT. This gives the protein CASSRDISSGNTIYF. J is TRBJ1-3 and V is TRBV6-5; a weak D match, TRBD1 (6 bases). The V gene lost 5 bases and the J gene lost 0 bases, with 11 bases spanning the gap. CDR1 is MNHEY, CDR2 SVGAGI, per germline. This CDR3 region has 15 residues.

The chain links TRBV6-5 to TRBJ1-1; D gene uncertain. Trimming removed 7 bases from V and 5 bases from J, with 14 bases in between. This CDR3 has 13 residues. Germline CDR1 is MNHEY and CDR2 is SVGAGI. The CDR3, as DNA: TGTGCCAGCACTAAAGTAGGAGGGACTGAAGCTTTCTTT. Translated, it gives CASTKVGGTEAFF.

The DNA of the CDR3 is TGTGCCAGCAGTCTTCCCGGGACAGGGGGCGACACTGAAGCTTTCTTT. Its protein is CASSLPGTGGDTEAFF. The chain carries TRBV28 and TRBJ1-1; 12 bases line up with TRBD1. With V trimmed by 5 bases and J by 3 bases, 7 bases remained unmatched. Germline CDR1 and CDR2: MDHEN and SYDVKM. The CDR3 runs to 16 residues.